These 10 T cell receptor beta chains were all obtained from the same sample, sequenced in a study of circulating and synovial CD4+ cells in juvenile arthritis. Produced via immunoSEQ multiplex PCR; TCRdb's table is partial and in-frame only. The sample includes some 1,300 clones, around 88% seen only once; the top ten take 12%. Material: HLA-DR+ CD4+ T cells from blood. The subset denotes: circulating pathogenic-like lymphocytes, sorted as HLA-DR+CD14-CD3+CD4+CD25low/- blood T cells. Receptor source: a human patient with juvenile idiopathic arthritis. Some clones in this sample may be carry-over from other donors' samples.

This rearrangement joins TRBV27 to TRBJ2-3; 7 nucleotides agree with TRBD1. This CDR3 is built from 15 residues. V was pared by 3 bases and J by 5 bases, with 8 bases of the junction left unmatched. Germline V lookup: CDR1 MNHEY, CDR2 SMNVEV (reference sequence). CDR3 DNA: TGTGCCAGCAGTTTGACCGCGCGGACAGGAGATACGCAGTATTTT. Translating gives CASSLTARTGDTQYF.

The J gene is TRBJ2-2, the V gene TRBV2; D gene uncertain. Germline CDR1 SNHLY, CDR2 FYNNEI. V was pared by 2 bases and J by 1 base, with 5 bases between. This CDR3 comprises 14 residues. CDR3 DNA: TGTGCCAGCAGTGAACGAGGGAACACCGGGGAGCTGTTTTTT. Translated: CASSERGNTGELFF.

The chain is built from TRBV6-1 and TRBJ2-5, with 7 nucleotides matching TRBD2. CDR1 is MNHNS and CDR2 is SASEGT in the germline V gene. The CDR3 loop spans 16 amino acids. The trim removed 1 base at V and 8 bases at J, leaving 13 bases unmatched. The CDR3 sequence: CASSEVVGGPLGTQYF. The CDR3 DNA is TGTGCCAGCAGTGAAGTCGTGGGAGGGCCGCTAGGTACCCAGTACTTC.

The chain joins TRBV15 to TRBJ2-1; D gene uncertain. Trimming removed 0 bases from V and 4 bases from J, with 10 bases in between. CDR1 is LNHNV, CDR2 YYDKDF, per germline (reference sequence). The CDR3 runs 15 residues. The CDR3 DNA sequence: TGTGCCACCAGCAGAGATTTGCTATCGTACAATGAGCAGTTCTTC. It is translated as CATSRDLLSYNEQFF.

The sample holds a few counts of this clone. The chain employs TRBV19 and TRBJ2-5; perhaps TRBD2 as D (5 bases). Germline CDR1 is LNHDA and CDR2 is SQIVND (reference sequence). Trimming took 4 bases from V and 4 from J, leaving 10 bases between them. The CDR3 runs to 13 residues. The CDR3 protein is CASSRGRGETQYF. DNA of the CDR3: TGTGCCAGTAGTAGAGGACGGGGAGAGACCCAGTACTTC.

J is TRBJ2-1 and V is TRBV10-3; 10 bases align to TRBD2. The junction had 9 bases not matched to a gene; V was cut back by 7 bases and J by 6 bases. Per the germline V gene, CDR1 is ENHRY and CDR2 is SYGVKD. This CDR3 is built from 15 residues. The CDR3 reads CAITTGTSVVNEQFF. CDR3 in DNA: TGTGCCATCACCACCGGGACTAGCGTCGTCAATGAGCAGTTCTTC.

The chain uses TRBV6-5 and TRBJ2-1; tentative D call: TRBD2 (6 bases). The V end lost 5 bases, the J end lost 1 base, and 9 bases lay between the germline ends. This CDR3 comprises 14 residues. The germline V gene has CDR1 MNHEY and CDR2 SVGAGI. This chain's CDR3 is CASSISGSYNEQFF. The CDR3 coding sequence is TGTGCCAGCAGTATCAGCGGGTCCTACAATGAGCAGTTCTTC.

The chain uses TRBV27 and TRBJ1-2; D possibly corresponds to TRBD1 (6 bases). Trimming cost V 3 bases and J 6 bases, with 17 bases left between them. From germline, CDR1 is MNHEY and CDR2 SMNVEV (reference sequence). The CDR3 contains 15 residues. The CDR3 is CASSFPRRDTDGYTF. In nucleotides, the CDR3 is TGTGCCAGCAGTTTCCCTCGCCGGGACACGGATGGCTACACCTTC.

CDR3 amino acids: CAWRGDFSSTDTQYF. The CDR3 DNA reads as TGTGCCTGGAGAGGTGACTTTTCTAGCACAGATACGCAGTATTTT. This chain links TRBV30 with TRBJ2-3; D gene ambiguous. Deletions cut 3 bases from V and 0 bases from J, with 13 bases between. CDR1 and CDR2 (germline): GTSNPN, SVGIG (reference sequence). CDR3 length: 15 residues.

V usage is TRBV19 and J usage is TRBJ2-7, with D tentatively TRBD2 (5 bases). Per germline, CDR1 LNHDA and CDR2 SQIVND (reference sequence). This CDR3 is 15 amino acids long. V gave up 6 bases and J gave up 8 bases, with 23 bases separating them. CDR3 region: CASSNADSRLDQQYF. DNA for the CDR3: TGTGCCAGTAGCAATGCGGACTCACGGTTGGATCAGCAGTACTTC.